A selection of T cell receptor beta chains follows, all from one sample in a study of T cells in Graves' hyperthyroidism and ophthalmopathy. Each CDR3 protein is one row after TCRdb ran MiXCR on the multiplex PCR reads. The data contain 500,000 to 600,000 distinct CDR3 sequences, just under 20% of them singletons. Specimen: blood. These receptors all come from a man aged 35 to 55 with Graves' ophthalmopathy. CDR3s leave out the opening cysteine and the closing phenylalanine or tryptophan. Not every row has a clone size; where given, it reads once, few, many or a size class.

V gene	J gene	clone size	CDR3 protein
TRBV11-2	TRBJ2-1	many	ASSLGLRRELGNEQF
TRBV7-8	TRBJ1-6	many	ASSSTRGLNSPLH
TRBV28	TRBJ2-1	many	ASSLRYNEQF
TRBV6-1	TRBJ2-7	many	ASKPEVGVPNEQY
TRBV11-2	TRBJ1-2	few	ASSPARGGYGYT
TRBV27	TRBJ1-2	many	ASKGAQYGYT
TRBV6-1	TRBJ1-1	.	ASSERGPPLTDTEAF
TRBV5-6	TRBJ2-2	many	ASSPGPLAGGPNTGELF
TRBV5-1	TRBJ2-3	few	ASSFQPGLATDTQY
TRBV30	TRBJ2-7	many	AGTKTDSSYEQY
TRBV6-1	TRBJ1-1	few	ASREGRTNTEAF
TRBV4-3	TRBJ2-6	.	ASSQTSGWGGSGANVLT
TRBV12-3/TRBV12-4	TRBJ1-2	few	ATNRAGYT
TRBV29-1	TRBJ2-7	.	SVITPRGGQTYEQY
TRBV5-6	TRBJ2-1	few	ASSLLQGGRFDEQF